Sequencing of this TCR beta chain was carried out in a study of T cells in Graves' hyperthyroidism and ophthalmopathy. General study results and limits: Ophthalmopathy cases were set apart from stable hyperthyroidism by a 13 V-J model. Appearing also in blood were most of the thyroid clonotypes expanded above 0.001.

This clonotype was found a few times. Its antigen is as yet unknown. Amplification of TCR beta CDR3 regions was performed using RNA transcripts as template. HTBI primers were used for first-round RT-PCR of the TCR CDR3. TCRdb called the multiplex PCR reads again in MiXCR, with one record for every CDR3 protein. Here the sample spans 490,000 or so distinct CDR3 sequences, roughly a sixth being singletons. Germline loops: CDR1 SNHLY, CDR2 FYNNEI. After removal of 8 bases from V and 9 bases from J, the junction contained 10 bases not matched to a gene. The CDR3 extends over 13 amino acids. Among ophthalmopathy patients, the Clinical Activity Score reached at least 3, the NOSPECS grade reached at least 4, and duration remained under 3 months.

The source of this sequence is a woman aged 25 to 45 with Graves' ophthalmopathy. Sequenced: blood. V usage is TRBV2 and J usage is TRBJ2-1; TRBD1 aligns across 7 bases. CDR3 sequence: CASLGTVGGEQFF. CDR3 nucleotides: TGTGCCAGCCTCGGGACAGTGGGCGGTGAGCAGTTCTTC. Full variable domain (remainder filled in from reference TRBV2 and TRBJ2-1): EPEVTQTPSHQVTQMGQEVILRCVPISNHLYFYWYRQILGQKVEFLVSFYNNEISEKSEIFDDQFSVERPDGSNFTLKIRSTKLEDSAMYFCASLGTVGGEQFFGPGTRLTVL.